These 28 T cell receptor beta chains share one sample of origin, sequenced in a study of spatial heterogeneity in lung cancer. Study-level results: Tumor mutation count correlated with how many alpha and beta TCRs expanded intratumorally.

Described time point: sample taken at primary tumor resection. These receptors' antigens are unknown. TCRdb fed the 5' RACE reads into MiXCR, producing one record per CDR3 protein. The table lists over 10,000 distinct CDR3 sequences, roughly 5.6% of them singletons. Sequencing used lung tumor tissue, obtained at surgery. Source of these receptors: a female donor with early-stage non-small cell lung cancer.

This clonotype was counted ten times or more. Little can be read into the size of this beta chain, an off-target read in a library designed for alpha chains. The chain is built from TRBV6-5 and TRBJ1-2; 9 bases line up with TRBD1. Germline values: CDR1 MNHEY, CDR2 SVGAGI. The CDR3 loop spans 14 amino acids. After removal of 2 bases from V and 8 bases from J, the junction contained 6 bases not matched to a gene. In DNA, the CDR3 is TGTGCCAGCAGTTACGCCGGGACAGGGCAAGGCTACACCTTC. Translating gives CASSYAGTGQGYTF.

A remark on this clonotype: This beta chain represents an off-target read in a library built for alpha chains; its size is of limited meaning. This sequence joins TRBV6-6 and TRBJ2-2; weak D call: TRBD1 (5 bases). Trimming stripped 10 bases from V and 1 base from J, with 13 bases between. The CDR3 spans 14 residues. Germline CDR1 reads MNHNY; CDR2 reads SVGAGI (reference sequence). CDR3 nucleotide sequence: TGTGCCACTCTGACAGCGCTGAACACCGGGGAGCTGTTTTTT. Translating it yields CATLTALNTGELFF.

In this sample, this clonotype turned up many times. This beta chain appears as a stray read in a library generated for alpha chains; its size is not informative. V is TRBV5-4 and J is TRBJ2-5; possibly TRBD2 for D (5 bases). The CDR3 has 14 amino acids. V was clipped by 0 bases and J by 4 bases, with 10 bases between them. The germline CDR1 and CDR2 sequences are SGHNT and YYREEE (reference sequence). The CDR3 bases are TGTGCCAGCAGCTTGGTTAGCGCAGGAGAGACCCAGTACTTC. Protein: CASSLVSAGETQYF.

This clonotype was seen at least ten times. Little can be read into the size of this beta chain, an off-target read in a library designed for alpha chains. The V call is TRBV7-9, the J call TRBJ1-2, with 7 bases lining up with TRBD1. V lost 3 bases to trimming and J lost 3 bases; unmatched junction nucleotides: 1. CDR3 length equals 13 residues. Germline CDR1 reads SEHNR; CDR2 reads FQNEAQ (reference sequence). The DNA of the CDR3 is TGTGCCAGCAGCTTGACAGGGTACTATGGCTACACCTTC. This encodes CASSLTGYYGYTF. Full variable domain (rest looked up from reference TRBV7-9 and TRBJ1-2): DTGVSQNPRHKITKRGQNVTFRCDPISEHNRLYWYRQTLGQGPEFLTYFQNEAQLEKSRLLSDRFSAERPKGSFSTLEIQRTEQGDSAMYLCASSLTGYYGYTFGSGTRLTVV.

Notes on this clonotype: This beta chain lies outside the target of a library built for alpha chains; its clone size means little. The V and J genes are TRBV18 and TRBJ2-3; 12 nucleotides match TRBD2. The V segment lost 3 bases and the J segment 8 bases; nucleotides outside the gene matches: 12. This CDR3 spans 17 amino acids. CDR1 and CDR2 from the germline V gene are KGHSH and LQKENI. CDR3 in DNA: TGTGCCAGCTCACCCCCACGGCTAGCGGGGGGGCCAACTACGCAGTATTTT. Residues: CASSPPRLAGGPTTQYF.

By share, this clonotype ranks as medium-sized. Within a library made for alpha chains, this beta chain is off target, and its count is uninformative. J is TRBJ2-1 and V is TRBV14; TRBD1 is a possible D gene (6 bases). Deletions cut 1 base from V and 9 bases from J, with 16 bases between. From germline, CDR1 is SGHDN and CDR2 FVKESK. The CDR3 length is 15 residues. CDR3 nucleotides: TGTGCCAGCAGCCAAGGCAGGGCCTCAGGGGCTGAGCAGTTCTTC. Protein product: CASSQGRASGAEQFF.

On this clonotype: A library prepared for alpha chains yielded this beta chain as an off-target read; its size is of little meaning. V and J are TRBV6-5 and TRBJ1-1, with D maybe TRBD1 (6 bases). The ends were cut back, 5 bases at V and 1 base at J, with 11 bases in the middle. The CDR3 is made up of 14 amino acids. Germline CDR1 reads MNHEY; CDR2 reads SVGAGI. The CDR3 protein is CASSQGHTNTEAFF. CDR3 sequence (DNA): TGTGCCAGCAGTCAGGGACACACGAACACTGAAGCTTTCTTT.

By share of the sample, this clonotype is medium-sized. The library was prepared for alpha chains; this beta chain is a stray read, so its frequency means little. The chain uses TRBV7-9 and TRBJ2-2; D is unresolved. CDR3 length: 13 amino acids. Germline values: CDR1 SEHNR, CDR2 FQNEAQ (reference sequence). The V gene lost 8 bases and the J gene lost 0 bases, with 7 bases spanning the gap. The CDR3 coding sequence is TGTGCCAGCGGGGTCCCGAACACCGGGGAGCTGTTTTTT. Protein: CASGVPNTGELFF.

The table lists this clonotype with many counts. Within a library made for alpha chains, this beta chain is off target, and its count is uninformative. This chain joins TRBV7-3 and TRBJ2-3; D remains unclear. V dropped 5 bases and J dropped 4 bases, with 13 bases sitting between them. Germline CDR1 SGHTA, CDR2 FQGTGA. CDR3 length equals 14 residues. The CDR3 protein is CASSPNPVADTQYF. CDR3 nucleotide sequence: TGTGCCAGCAGCCCAAACCCGGTGGCAGATACGCAGTATTTT. The full variable domain, in which reference TRBV7-3 and TRBJ2-3 provide the parts outside the CDR3, is GAGVSQTPSNKVTEKGKYVELRCDPISGHTALYWYRQSLGQGPEFLIYFQGTGAADDSGLPNDRFFAVRPEGSVSTLKIQRTERGDSAVYLCASSPNPVADTQYFGPGTRLTVL.

This clonotype was recorded at least ten times. Little can be read into the size of this beta chain, an off-target read in a library designed for alpha chains. The rearrangement joins TRBV9 to TRBJ2-5; no reliable D call. CDR1 SGDLS and CDR2 YYNGEE come from the germline V gene. Trimming stripped 4 bases from V and 3 bases from J, with 13 bases between. The CDR3 spans 14 residues. CDR3 DNA: TGTGCCAGCAGCCCCCGAGGCACAGAAGAGACCCAGTACTTC. Its translation: CASSPRGTEETQYF.

This clonotype was detected many times. This beta chain is an unintended read in a library built for alpha chains; its size means little. The V and J genes are TRBV7-9 and TRBJ1-2; D uncertain. Trimming removed 3 bases from V and 4 bases from J, with 12 bases in between. There are 14 residues in the CDR3. From germline, CDR1 is SEHNR and CDR2 FQNEAQ (reference sequence). The CDR3 DNA reads TGTGCCAGCAGCTTTACTAAGGGTGTCTATGGCTACACCTTC. It yields the protein CASSFTKGVYGYTF.

This clonotype qualifies as medium-sized. For a library built for alpha chains, this beta chain is a stray read; little rests on its size. The chain recombines TRBV11-2 with TRBJ2-3; perhaps D is TRBD1 or TRBD2 (6 bases each). Trimming shortened V by 0 bases and J by 5 bases, and 15 bases separated the two germline ends. Germline CDR1 SGHAT, CDR2 FQNNGV. This CDR3 has 16 amino acids. The CDR3 region is CASSLEVGGRGDTQYF. CDR3 DNA sequence: TGTGCCAGCAGCTTAGAAGTGGGGGGCCGGGGAGATACGCAGTATTTT.

In this sample, this clonotype turned up many times. This beta chain turned up in a library designed for alpha chains; as an off-target read, its abundance says little. The chain carries TRBV6-6 and TRBJ2-3; TRBD2 is a possible D gene (6 bases). Trimming removed 0 bases from V and 4 bases from J, with 11 bases in between. There are 15 residues in the CDR3. CDR1 and CDR2 (germline): MNHNY, SVGAGI (reference sequence). This chain's CDR3 is CASSYSTRQADTQYF. The CDR3 coding sequence is TGTGCCAGCAGTTACTCGACTAGGCAGGCAGATACGCAGTATTTT.

This clonotype has ten or more counts. Being off target in a library aimed at alpha chains, this beta chain has a size of little meaning. The chain recombines TRBV6-2 or TRBV6-3 with TRBJ2-1, with D hard to call. Germline CDR1 is MNHEY and CDR2 is SVGEGT. The CDR3 runs 13 residues. Trimming stripped 4 bases from V and 9 bases from J, with 13 bases between. CDR3 coding DNA: TGTGCCAGCAGTTTTTTATCGGGCGGTGAGCAGTTCTTC. This sequence encodes CASSFLSGGEQFF.

In this sample, this clonotype turned up many times. Within a library made for alpha chains, this beta chain is off target, and its count is uninformative. The genes are TRBV7-9 and TRBJ1-1; D unclear. The germline CDR1 and CDR2 sequences are SEHNR and FQNEAQ (reference sequence). This CDR3 comprises 13 residues. V was clipped by 4 bases and J by 2 bases, with 8 bases between them. CDR3 DNA: TGTGCCAGCAGCTCCACGCCCAACACTGAAGCTTTCTTT. Amino acids: CASSSTPNTEAFF.

The table lists this clonotype with many counts. This beta chain represents an off-target read in a library built for alpha chains; its size is of limited meaning. The chain uses TRBV14 and TRBJ1-2; D gene unclear. Germline CDR1 is SGHDN and CDR2 is FVKESK. V was cut by 4 bases and J by 0 bases, with 6 bases left in between. CDR3 length: 13 amino acids. CDR3: CASSLYPNYGYTF. As DNA, the CDR3 is TGTGCCAGCAGCCTCTACCCTAACTATGGCTACACCTTC.

Many counts were recorded for this clonotype. This beta chain is off target for a library built for alpha chains, so its abundance means little. The genes are TRBV30 and TRBJ1-2, with D perhaps TRBD1 (6 bases). This CDR3 has 18 residues. The germline CDR1 and CDR2 sequences are GTSNPN and SVGIG (reference sequence). Trimming shortened V by 2 bases and J by 3 bases, and 25 bases separated the two germline ends. Here the CDR3 reads CAWSPIRTGTSSYYGYTF. The CDR3 nucleotides are TGTGCCTGGAGTCCGATTCGGACCGGGACATCGTCCTACTATGGCTACACCTTC.

This clonotype is termed medium-sized. The library was prepared for alpha chains; this beta chain is a stray read, so its frequency means little. The chain joins TRBV7-2 to TRBJ1-3; 7 bases line up with TRBD1. This CDR3 region has 15 residues. The J segment lost 0 bases and the V segment lost 4 bases, leaving 3 bases of the junction unmatched. Germline V CDR1 and CDR2: SGHTA, FQGNSA. The CDR3: CASSSDRSSGNTIYF. The CDR3, as DNA: TGTGCCAGCAGCTCGGACAGGAGCTCTGGAAACACCATATATTTT.

This clonotype was detected many times. Within a library made for alpha chains, this beta chain is off target, and its count is uninformative. The chain couples TRBV6-5 to TRBJ2-1; TRBD1 matches 8 bases. This CDR3 region has 20 residues. In germline, CDR1 is MNHEY, CDR2 SVGAGI. Unmatched junction bases numbered 22, after V lost 5 bases and J lost 4 bases. CDR3 in amino acids: CASSNAAGQGRPYGYNEQFF. The CDR3 nucleotides read TGTGCCAGCAGTAACGCGGCCGGACAGGGCCGCCCCTACGGTTACAATGAGCAGTTCTTC.

This clonotype appeared many times. This beta chain appears as a stray read in a library generated for alpha chains; its size is not informative. This chain joins TRBV6-5 and TRBJ2-3, with TRBD2 matching over 8 bases. The J segment lost 2 bases and the V segment lost 5 bases, leaving 3 bases of the junction unmatched. The CDR3 loop spans 14 amino acids. From germline, CDR1 is MNHEY and CDR2 SVGAGI. The CDR3 DNA reads TGTGCCAGCAGTAGCGGGGGCCTCACAGATACGCAGTATTTT. Protein product: CASSSGGLTDTQYF.

This clonotype was seen more than once but under ten times. This beta chain came through as a stray read in a library set up for alpha chains, and its size says little. This chain uses TRBV6-5 with TRBJ1-5, with 7 bases that match TRBD1. The junction had 5 bases not matched to a gene; V was cut back by 2 bases and J by 7 bases. This CDR3 is 14 amino acids long. Germline loops: CDR1 MNHEY, CDR2 SVGAGI. CDR3 DNA sequence: TGTGCCAGCAGTTACCGGGGACAGCACCAGCCCCAGCATTTT. This gives the protein CASSYRGQHQPQHF.

This clonotype was recorded many times. This beta chain was picked up by a library intended for alpha chains and is off target, so its count carries little meaning. The CDR3: CASQRDRGTDTQYF. Here the CDR3 DNA reads TGTGCCAGCCAACGGGACAGGGGCACAGATACGCAGTATTTT. V gene TRBV2 combines with J gene TRBJ2-3; 9 bases line up with TRBD1. From germline, CDR1 is SNHLY and CDR2 FYNNEI. V lost 8 bases, J lost 1 base, and 4 bases stayed unmatched. There are 14 residues in the CDR3.

This clonotype was picked up many times. This beta chain appears as a stray read in a library generated for alpha chains; its size is not informative. V is TRBV7-8 and J is TRBJ2-3; 9 bases align to TRBD2. The ends lost 1 base at V and 1 base at J; junction bases unmatched: 9. Germline V CDR1 and CDR2: SGHVS, FQNEAQ. The CDR3 totals 18 residues. The CDR3 reads CASSLGTVASGGTDTQYF. Here the CDR3 DNA reads TGTGCCAGCAGCTTAGGGACGGTTGCTAGCGGGGGCACAGATACGCAGTATTTT.

Worth noting for this clonotype: This beta chain represents an off-target read in a library built for alpha chains; its size is of limited meaning. This sequence joins TRBV20-1 and TRBJ2-4, with TRBD2 matching 11 bases. The CDR3 has 16 residues. Germline CDR1 DFQATT, CDR2 SNEGSKA (reference sequence). The J segment lost 0 bases and the V segment lost 4 bases, leaving 5 bases of the junction unmatched. The CDR3: CSAKGLADLAKNIQYF. The CDR3, as DNA: TGCAGTGCTAAGGGACTAGCGGATTTAGCCAAAAACATTCAGTACTTC.

Only a few counts were recorded for this clonotype. This beta chain turned up in a library designed for alpha chains; as an off-target read, its abundance says little. The V gene is TRBV20-1, the J gene TRBJ2-3, with TRBD2 matching 13 bases. The germline V gene has CDR1 DFQATT and CDR2 SNEGSKA (reference sequence). The CDR3 consists of 16 residues. The J segment lost 3 bases and the V segment lost 5 bases, leaving 8 bases of the junction unmatched. The CDR3 nucleotides read TGCAGTGCTGTACTAGCGGGGGGGCGTGGGACAGATACGCAGTATTTT. Residues: CSAVLAGGRGTDTQYF.

This clonotype is labeled as medium-sized (0.01 to 0.1%). Because this beta chain is a stray read in a library intended to capture alpha chains, its abundance should not be given much weight. The chain is built from TRBV7-8 and TRBJ2-7, with a tentative D call TRBD1 (6 bases). The CDR3 spans 16 residues. CDR1 is SGHVS, CDR2 FQNEAQ, per germline. With 5 bases removed from V and 3 bases from J, the gap between germline ends came to 20 bases. The CDR3 sequence is CASSLTGTWRLYEQYF. As DNA, the CDR3 is TGTGCCAGCAGCCTAACCGGGACATGGAGGCTCTACGAGCAGTACTTC. The whole variable domain, remainder taken from reference TRBV7-8 and TRBJ2-7, is GAGVSQSPRYKVAKRGQDVALRCDPISGHVSLFWYQQALGQGPEFLTYFQNEAQLDKSGLPSDRFFAERPEGSVSTLKIQRTQQEDSAVYLCASSLTGTWRLYEQYFGPGTRLTVT.

Within the sample, this clonotype is medium-sized. The library was prepared for alpha chains; this beta chain is a stray read, so its frequency means little. The chain uses TRBV29-1 and TRBJ1-2; no clear D gene. CDR1 is SQVTM, CDR2 ANQGSEA, per germline. Trimming pared 6 bases from V and 5 bases from J, leaving 16 bases between. The CDR3 spans 13 residues. Written as DNA, the CDR3 is TGCAGCGTATCCCCCTTCGAGGGATATGGCTACACCTTC. Translated: CSVSPFEGYGYTF. The full variable domain, its missing parts supplied by reference TRBV29-1 and TRBJ1-2, is SAVISQKPSRDICQRGTSLTIQCQVDSQVTMMFWYRQQPGQSLTLIATANQGSEATYESGFVIDKFPISRPNLTFSTLTVSNMSPEDSSIYLCSVSPFEGYGYTFGSGTRLTVV.

In this sample, this clonotype is medium-sized. With the library built for alpha chains, this beta chain is off target and its frequency is not meaningful. CDR3 amino acids: CASSLGGTGELFF. In DNA, the CDR3 is TGTGCCAGCAGTTTAGGGGGGACCGGGGAGCTGTTTTTT. The genes are TRBV12-3 or TRBV12-4 and TRBJ2-2; D may correspond to TRBD1 or TRBD2 (5 bases each). The CDR3 has 13 amino acids. V lost 1 base to trimming and J lost 5 bases, with 5 bases between them.